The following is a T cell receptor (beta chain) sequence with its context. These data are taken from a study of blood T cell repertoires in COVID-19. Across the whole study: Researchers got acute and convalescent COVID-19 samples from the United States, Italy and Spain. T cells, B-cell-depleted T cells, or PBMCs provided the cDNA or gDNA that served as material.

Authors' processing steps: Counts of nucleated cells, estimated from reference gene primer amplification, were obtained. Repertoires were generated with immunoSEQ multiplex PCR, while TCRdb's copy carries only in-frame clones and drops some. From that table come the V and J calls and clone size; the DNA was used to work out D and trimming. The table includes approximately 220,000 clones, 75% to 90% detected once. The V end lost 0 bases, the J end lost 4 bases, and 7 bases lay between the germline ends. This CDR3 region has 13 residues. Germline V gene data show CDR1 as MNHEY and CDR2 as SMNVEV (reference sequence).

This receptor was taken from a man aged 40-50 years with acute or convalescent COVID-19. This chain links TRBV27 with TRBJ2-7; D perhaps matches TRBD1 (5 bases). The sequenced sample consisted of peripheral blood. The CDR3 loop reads CASSLSQGYEQYF. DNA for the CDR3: TGTGCCAGCAGTTTATCCCAGGGTTACGAGCAGTACTTC.